This T cell receptor beta chain appears in the sequencing data of a study of cytomegalovirus exposure and HLA in healthy donors. Study-wide results and caveats: According to the study, 160 or so TCR beta chains were cytomegalovirus-associated.

Germline trimming cut 3 bases from V and 5 bases from J; bases unmatched to any gene: 10. The CDR3 is 17 amino acids. Looked up from germline, CDR1 is KGHSH and CDR2 is LQKENI. PCR used 60 Vbeta primers and 13 Jbeta primers. Method: immunoSEQ multiplex PCR; TCRdb's copy keeps in-frame clones and lacks some. This repertoire comprises 190,000 or so clones; its ten largest clones make up less than 0.9%. With regard to this clone: Its antigen remains unidentified.

What was sequenced was PBMCs. This chain joins TRBV18 and TRBJ2-5; TRBD1 matches 12 bases. This sequence originates from a boy younger than 18 in good health and CMV-seronegative. CDR3 DNA: TGTGCCAGCTCACCCGTCCCGGGACAGGGGGCTCCGGAGACCCAGTACTTC. The encoded protein is CASSPVPGQGAPETQYF. The whole variable domain, remainder taken from reference TRBV18 and TRBJ2-5, is NAGVMQNPRHLVRRRGQEARLRCSPMKGHSHVYWYRQLPEEGLKFMVYLQKENIIDESGMPKERFSAEFPKEGPSILRIQQVVRGDSAAYFCASSPVPGQGAPETQYFGPGTRLLVL.